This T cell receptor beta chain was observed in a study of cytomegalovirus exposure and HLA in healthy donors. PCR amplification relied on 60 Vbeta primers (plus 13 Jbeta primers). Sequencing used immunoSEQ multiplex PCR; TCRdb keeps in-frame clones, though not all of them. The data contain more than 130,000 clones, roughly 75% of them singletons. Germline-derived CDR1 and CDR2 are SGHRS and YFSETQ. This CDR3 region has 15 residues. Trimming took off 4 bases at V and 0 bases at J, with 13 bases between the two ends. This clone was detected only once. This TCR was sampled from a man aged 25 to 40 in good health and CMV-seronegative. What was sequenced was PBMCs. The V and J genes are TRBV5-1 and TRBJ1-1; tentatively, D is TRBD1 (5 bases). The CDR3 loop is CASSAEGILNTEAFF. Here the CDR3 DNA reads TGCGCCAGCAGCGCGGAGGGGATTTTGAACACTGAAGCTTTCTTT.